The clone carrying this TCR beta chain has more than one count but fewer than ten. The CDR3 extends over 14 amino acids. Germline CDR1 SGHRS, CDR2 YFSETQ. Germline trimming cut 4 bases from V and 3 bases from J; bases unmatched to any gene: 6. No patient received treatment before thyroid surgery. This entry is derived from a study of metastatic and nonmetastatic thyroid tumors. TCRdb reassembled clones from the PCR reads with MiXCR. This sample has 55,000 to 75,000 clones, with more than 15% found just once. The chain links TRBV5-1 to TRBJ2-5; 7 bases are a match to TRBD1. The TCR originated in a female donor with papillary thyroid cancer or a benign thyroid nodule (not recorded which). Some clones in this sample may be carry-over from other donors' samples. The sequencing sample was made of blood. CDR3: CASSVQGTKETQYF. DNA for the CDR3: TGCGCCAGCAGCGTACAGGGGACAAAAGAGACCCAGTACTTC.